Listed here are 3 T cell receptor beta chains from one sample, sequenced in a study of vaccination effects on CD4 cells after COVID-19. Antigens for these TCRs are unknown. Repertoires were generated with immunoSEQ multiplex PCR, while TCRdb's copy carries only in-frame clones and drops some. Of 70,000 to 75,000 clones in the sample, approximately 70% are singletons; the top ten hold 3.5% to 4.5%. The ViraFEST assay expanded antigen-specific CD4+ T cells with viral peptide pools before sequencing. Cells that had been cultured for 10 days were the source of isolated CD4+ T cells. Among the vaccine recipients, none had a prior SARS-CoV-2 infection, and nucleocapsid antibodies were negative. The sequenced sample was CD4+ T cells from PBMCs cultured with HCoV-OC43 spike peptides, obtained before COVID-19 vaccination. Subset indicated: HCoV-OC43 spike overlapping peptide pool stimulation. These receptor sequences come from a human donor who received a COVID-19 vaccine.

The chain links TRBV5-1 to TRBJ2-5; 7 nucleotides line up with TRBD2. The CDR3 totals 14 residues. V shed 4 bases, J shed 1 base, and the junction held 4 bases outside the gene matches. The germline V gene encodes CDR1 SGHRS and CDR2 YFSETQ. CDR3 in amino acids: CASSKGTTQETQYF. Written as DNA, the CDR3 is TGCGCCAGCAGCAAGGGGACTACCCAAGAGACCCAGTACTTC.

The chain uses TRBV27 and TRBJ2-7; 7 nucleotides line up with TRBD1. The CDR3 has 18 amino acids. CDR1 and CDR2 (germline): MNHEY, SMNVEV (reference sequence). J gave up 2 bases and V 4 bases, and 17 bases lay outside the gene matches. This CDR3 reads CASSCRGLTGEKTYEQYV. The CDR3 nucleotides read TGTGCCAGCAGTTGCCGAGGCCTTACAGGGGAAAAGACCTACGAGCAGTACGTC.

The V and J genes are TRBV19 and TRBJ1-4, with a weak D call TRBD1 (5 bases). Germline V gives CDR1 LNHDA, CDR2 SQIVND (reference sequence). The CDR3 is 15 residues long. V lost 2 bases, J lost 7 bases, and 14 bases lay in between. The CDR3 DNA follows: TGTGCCAGTAGTATATCTGACGGGGCTGGTGAAAAACTGTTTTTT. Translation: CASSISDGAGEKLFF.